In this sample, the clone carrying this T cell receptor beta chain turned up a few times. The antigen is unknown. This sample stems from a study of T cells after yellow fever vaccination. Study as a whole: Fractions of low cell number were prepared using SMART-Seq v4 Ultra Low Input. Study results and caveats: Clones from primary vaccination mostly reappeared after the booster (around 96% CD4, approximately 86% CD8). FACS-sorted repertoires could contain abundant clonotypes contaminating from the bulk population.

Looked up from germline, CDR1 is SGHTA and CDR2 is FQGTGA. The length of the CDR3 is 14 residues. The V and J ends lost 5 bases and 4 bases respectively, with 9 bases between them. For TCR, cDNA came from 5'RACE template switching, which added a universal primer site and UMIs. Via MiXCR, TCRdb re-called the 5' RACE reads, giving one row per CDR3 protein. Of a few hundred thousand distinct CDR3 sequences listed, 6.8% are singletons. This sample comprised PBMCs, obtained roughly seven weeks after the first yellow fever vaccination. This sequence was found in a man aged 18-30 years who received the YFV17D yellow fever vaccine. This chain uses TRBV7-3 with TRBJ2-6; D unclear. CDR3 protein: CASSPRTGANVLTF. The CDR3 DNA reads as TGTGCCAGCAGCCCCCGGACGGGGGCCAACGTCCTGACTTTC.